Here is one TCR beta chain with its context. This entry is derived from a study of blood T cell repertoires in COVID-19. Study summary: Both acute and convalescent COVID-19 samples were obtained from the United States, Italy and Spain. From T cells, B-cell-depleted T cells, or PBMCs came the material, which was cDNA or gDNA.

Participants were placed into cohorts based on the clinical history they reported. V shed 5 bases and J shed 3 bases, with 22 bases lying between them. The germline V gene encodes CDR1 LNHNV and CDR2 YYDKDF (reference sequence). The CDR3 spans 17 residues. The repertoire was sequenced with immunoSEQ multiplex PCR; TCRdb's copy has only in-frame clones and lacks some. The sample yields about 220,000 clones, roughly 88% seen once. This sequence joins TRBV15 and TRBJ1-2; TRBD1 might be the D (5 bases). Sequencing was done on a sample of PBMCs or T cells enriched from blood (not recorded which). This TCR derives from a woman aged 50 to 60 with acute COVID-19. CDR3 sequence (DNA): TGTGCCACCAGCTCCCAGCGGGTCGGGACCGTCTACTATGGCTACACCTTC. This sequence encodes CATSSQRVGTVYYGYTF.